The 3 T cell receptor beta chains below all came from one sample that was sequenced in a study of blood T cells in healthy people across ages. With a J-beta primer mix and a sample-barcoded 5' primer, a second PCR ran 7 to 11 cycles. TCRdb used MiXCR to reprocess the 5' RACE reads, holding one entry per CDR3 protein. The sample yields about 1,400,000 distinct CDR3 sequences, roughly 45% seen once. The sample taken for sequencing was blood. Every receptor here comes from a young woman in good health.

This clonotype was observed a few times. This chain links TRBV27 with TRBJ2-1, with TRBD2 as a possible D gene (6 bases). Germline-derived CDR1 and CDR2 are MNHEY and SMNVEV (reference sequence). V lost 1 base to trimming and J lost 8 bases, with 9 bases between them. The CDR3 runs to 13 residues. The CDR3 is CASSLYGSDEQFF. In DNA, the CDR3 is TGTGCCAGCAGTTTATACGGGAGTGATGAGCAGTTCTTC.

J is TRBJ2-1 and V is TRBV24-1, with 8 bases lining up with TRBD1. V lost 2 bases and J lost 6; bases outside the gene matches: 17. The CDR3 contains 19 residues. The V gene's germline CDR1 is KGHDR and CDR2 SFDVKD. The CDR3 nucleotides read TGTGCCACCAGTGATTCTCGGACAGGGTGGGTAGGGTTTCGCAATGAGCAGTTCTTC. Its protein product is CATSDSRTGWVGFRNEQFF.

This clonotype was seen many times. The V and J genes are TRBV29-1 and TRBJ2-7; D may be TRBD2 (5 bases). Germline V gene sequence: CDR1 SQVTM, CDR2 ANQGSEA. V lost 3 bases and J lost 2, with 14 bases in between. The CDR3 length is 14 residues. The DNA for the CDR3 is TGCAGCGTTGATGCCGCCAGGAGGACCTACGAGCAGTACTTC. The encoded protein is CSVDAARRTYEQYF.